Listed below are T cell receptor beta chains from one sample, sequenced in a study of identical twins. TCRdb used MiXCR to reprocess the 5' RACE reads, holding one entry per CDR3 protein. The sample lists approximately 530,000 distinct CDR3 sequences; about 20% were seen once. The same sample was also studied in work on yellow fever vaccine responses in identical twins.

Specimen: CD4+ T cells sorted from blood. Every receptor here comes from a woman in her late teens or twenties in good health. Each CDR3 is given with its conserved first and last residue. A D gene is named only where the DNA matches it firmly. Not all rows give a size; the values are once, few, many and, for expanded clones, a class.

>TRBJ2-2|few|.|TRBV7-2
CASPQGSGRTGELFF
TGTGCCAGCCCACAGGGGAGCGGGAGAACCGGGGAGCTGTTTTTT
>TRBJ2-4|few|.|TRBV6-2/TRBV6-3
CASSPSRAKNIQYF
TGTGCCAGCAGTCCCTCCAGAGCCAAAAACATTCAGTACTTC
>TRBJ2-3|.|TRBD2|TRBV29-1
CSVEDLVTGGPSDTQYF
TGCAGCGTTGAAGATCTTGTGACGGGAGGGCCTTCAGATACGCAGTATTTT
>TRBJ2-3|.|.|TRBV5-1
CASSTAGYSTDTQYF
TGCGCCAGCAGCACCGCGGGATATAGCACAGATACGCAGTATTTT
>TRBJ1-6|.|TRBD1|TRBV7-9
CASSPRTGDNSPLHF
TGTGCCAGCAGCCCACGGACAGGGGATAATTCACCCCTCCACTTT
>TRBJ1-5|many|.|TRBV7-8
CASSLDHNQPQHF
TGTGCCAGCAGCTTGGACCACAATCAGCCCCAGCATTTT
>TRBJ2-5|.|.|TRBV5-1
CASSSGWQETQYF
TGCGCCAGCAGCTCAGGGTGGCAAGAGACCCAGTACTTC
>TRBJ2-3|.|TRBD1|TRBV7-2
CASSLDVRGFADTQYF
TGTGCCAGCAGCTTAGACGTCAGGGGGTTTGCAGATACGCAGTATTTT
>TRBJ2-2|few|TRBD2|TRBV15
CATSRDPEIAGGTGELFF
TGTGCCACCAGCAGAGACCCAGAGATAGCGGGAGGGACCGGGGAGCTGTTTTTT
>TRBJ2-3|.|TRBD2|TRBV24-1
CATSELSGSGDTQYF
TGTGCCACCAGTGAACTTAGCGGGAGTGGGGATACGCAGTATTTT
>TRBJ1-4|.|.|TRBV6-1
CASSKWGRGEKLFF
TGTGCCAGCAGTAAGTGGGGACGCGGTGAAAAACTGTTTTTT
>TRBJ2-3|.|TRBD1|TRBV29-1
CSVPDRANTDTQYF
TGCAGCGTCCCGGACAGGGCGAACACAGATACGCAGTATTTT
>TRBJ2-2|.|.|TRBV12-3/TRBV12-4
CASNYLTGELFF
TGTGCCAGCAACTATTTGACCGGGGAGCTGTTTTTT
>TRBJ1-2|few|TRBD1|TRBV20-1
CSASHRGLGYTF
TGCAGTGCTAGTCACAGGGGCCTGGGCTACACCTTC
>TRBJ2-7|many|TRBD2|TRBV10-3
CAIRTSGTYEQYF
TGTGCCATCAGGACTAGCGGAACCTACGAGCAGTACTTC
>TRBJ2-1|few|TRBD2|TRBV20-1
CSARISGPSNEQFF
TGCAGTGCTAGGATTAGCGGGCCATCCAATGAGCAGTTCTTC
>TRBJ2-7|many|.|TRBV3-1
CASSQAGRSYEQYF
TGTGCCAGCAGCCAAGCTGGTAGGTCCTACGAGCAGTACTTC
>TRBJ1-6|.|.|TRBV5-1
CASSPEGSPLHF
TGCGCCAGCAGTCCCGAGGGTTCACCCCTCCACTTT
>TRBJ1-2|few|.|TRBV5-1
CASSPGGGNYGYTF
TGCGCCAGCAGCCCTGGGGGCGGGAACTATGGCTACACCTTC
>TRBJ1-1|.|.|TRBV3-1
CASSQPRLGNTEAFF
TGTGCCAGCAGCCAACCGAGGTTAGGGAACACTGAAGCTTTCTTT
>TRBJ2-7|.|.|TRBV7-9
CASSLVGPGYEQYF
TGTGCCAGCAGCTTAGTTGGGCCCGGATACGAGCAGTACTTC
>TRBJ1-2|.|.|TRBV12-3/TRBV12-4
CASSSGPTYGYTF
TGTGCCAGCAGTTCGGGCCCCACCTATGGCTACACCTTC